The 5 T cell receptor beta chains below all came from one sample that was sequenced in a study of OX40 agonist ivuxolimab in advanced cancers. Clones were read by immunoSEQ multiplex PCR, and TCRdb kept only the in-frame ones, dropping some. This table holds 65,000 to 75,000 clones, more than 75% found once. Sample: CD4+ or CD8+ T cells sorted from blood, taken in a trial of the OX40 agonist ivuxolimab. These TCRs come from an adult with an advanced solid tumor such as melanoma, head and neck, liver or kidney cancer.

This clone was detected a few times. The CDR3 protein is CAISESNGLAGETQYF. Written as DNA, the CDR3 is TGTGCCATCAGTGAGTCGAACGGACTAGCCGGAGAGACCCAGTACTTC. This sequence joins TRBV10-3 and TRBJ2-5; TRBD2 matches at 8 bases. V lost 0 bases to trimming and J lost 4 bases; unmatched junction nucleotides: 7. Germline-derived CDR1 and CDR2 are ENHRY and SYGVKD. CDR3 length: 16 amino acids.

The CDR3 DNA sequence: TGTGCCAGCAGCTTAGTGGGGGGCGGCACTGAAGCTTTCTTT. It codes for CASSLVGGGTEAFF. This sequence joins TRBV7-9 and TRBJ1-1; D might be TRBD1 (6 bases). Deletions cut 1 base from V and 4 bases from J, with 10 bases between. CDR1 is SEHNR, CDR2 FQNEAQ, per germline (reference sequence). The CDR3 is made up of 14 amino acids.

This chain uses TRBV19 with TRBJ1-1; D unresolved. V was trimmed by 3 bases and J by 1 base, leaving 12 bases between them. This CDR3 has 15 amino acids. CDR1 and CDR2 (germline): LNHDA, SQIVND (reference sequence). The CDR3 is CASSMTGYANTEAFF. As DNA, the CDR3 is TGTGCCAGTAGTATGACTGGGTATGCGAACACTGAAGCTTTCTTT. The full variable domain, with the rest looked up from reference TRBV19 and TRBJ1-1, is DGGITQSPKYLFRKEGQNVTLSCEQNLNHDAMYWYRQDPGQGLRLIYYSQIVNDFQKGDIAEGYSVSREKKESFPLTVTSAQKNPTAFYLCASSMTGYANTEAFFGQGTRLTVV.

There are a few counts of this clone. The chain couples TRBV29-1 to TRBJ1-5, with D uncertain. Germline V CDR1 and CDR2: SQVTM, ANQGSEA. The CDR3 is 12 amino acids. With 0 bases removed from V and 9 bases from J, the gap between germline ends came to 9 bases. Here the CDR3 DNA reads TGCAGCGTTGAAGACTCCCTTGGGCCCCAGCATTTT. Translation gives CSVEDSLGPQHF.

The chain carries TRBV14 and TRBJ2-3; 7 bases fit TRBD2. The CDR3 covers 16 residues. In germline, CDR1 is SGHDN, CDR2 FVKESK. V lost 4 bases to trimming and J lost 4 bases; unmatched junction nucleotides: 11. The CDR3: CASSPGGWFWADTQYF. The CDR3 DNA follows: TGTGCCAGCAGCCCGGGGGGATGGTTTTGGGCAGATACGCAGTATTTT.